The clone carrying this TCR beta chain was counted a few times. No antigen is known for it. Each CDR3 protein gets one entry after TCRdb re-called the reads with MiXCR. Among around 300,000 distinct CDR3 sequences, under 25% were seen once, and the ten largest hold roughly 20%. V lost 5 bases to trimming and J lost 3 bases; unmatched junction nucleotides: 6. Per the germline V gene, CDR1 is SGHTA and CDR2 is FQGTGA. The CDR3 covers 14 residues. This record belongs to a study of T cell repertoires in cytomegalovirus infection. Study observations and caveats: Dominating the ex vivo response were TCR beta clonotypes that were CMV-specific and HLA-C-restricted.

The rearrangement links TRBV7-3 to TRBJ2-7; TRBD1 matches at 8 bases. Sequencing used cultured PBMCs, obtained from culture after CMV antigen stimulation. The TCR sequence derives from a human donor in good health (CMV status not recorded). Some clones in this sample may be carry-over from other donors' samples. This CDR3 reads CASSQGQGNYEQYF. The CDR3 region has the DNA TGTGCCAGCAGCCAAGGACAGGGTAACTACGAGCAGTACTTC.